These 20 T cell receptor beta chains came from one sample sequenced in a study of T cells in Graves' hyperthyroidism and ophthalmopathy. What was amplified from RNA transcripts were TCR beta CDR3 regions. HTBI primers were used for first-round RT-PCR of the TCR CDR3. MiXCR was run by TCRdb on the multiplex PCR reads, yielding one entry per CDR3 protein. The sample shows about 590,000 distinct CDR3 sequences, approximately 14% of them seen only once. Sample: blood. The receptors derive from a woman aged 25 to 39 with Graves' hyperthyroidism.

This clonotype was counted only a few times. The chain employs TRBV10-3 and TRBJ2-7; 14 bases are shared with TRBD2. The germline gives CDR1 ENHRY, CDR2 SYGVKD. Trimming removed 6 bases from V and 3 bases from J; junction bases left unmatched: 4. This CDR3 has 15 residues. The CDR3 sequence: CAISAGTSGSYEQYF. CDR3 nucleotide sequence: TGTGCCATCAGCGCCGGGACTAGCGGGAGCTACGAGCAGTACTTC.

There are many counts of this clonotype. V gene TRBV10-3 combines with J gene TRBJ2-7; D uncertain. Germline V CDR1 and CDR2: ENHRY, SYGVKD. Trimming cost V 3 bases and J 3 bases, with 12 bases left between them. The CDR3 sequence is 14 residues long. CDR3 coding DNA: TGTGCCATCAGTGAAGCGCGAGGAATCTACGAGCAGTACTTC. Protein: CAISEARGIYEQYF.

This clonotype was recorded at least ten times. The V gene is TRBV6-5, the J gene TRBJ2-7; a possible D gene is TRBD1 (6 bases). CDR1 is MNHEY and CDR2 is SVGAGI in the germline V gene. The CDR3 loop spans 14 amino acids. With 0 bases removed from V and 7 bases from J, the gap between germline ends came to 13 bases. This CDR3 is CASSYSRGGLEQYF. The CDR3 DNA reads TGTGCCAGCAGTTACTCGAGAGGGGGTCTGGAGCAGTACTTC.

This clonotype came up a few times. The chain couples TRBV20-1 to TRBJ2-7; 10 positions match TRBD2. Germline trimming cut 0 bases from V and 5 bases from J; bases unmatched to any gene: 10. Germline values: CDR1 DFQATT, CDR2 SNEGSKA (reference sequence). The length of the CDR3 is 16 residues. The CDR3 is CSARDLASGSTNEQYF. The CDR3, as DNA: TGCAGTGCTAGAGATCTGGCTAGCGGGAGTACGAACGAGCAGTACTTC.

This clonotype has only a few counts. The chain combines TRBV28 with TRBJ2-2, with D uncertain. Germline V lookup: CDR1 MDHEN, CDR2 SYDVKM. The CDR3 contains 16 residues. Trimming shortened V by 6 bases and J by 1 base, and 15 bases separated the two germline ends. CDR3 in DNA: TGTGCCAGCAGCTTACCGGATTATAAGAACACCGGGGAGCTGTTTTTT. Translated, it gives CASSLPDYKNTGELFF.

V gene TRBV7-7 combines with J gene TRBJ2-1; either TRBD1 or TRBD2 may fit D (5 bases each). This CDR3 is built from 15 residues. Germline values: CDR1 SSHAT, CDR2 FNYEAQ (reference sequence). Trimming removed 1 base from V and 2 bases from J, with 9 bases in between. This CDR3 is CASSLGDDPYNEQFF. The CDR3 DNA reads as TGTGCCAGCAGCTTAGGGGACGACCCCTACAATGAGCAGTTCTTC.

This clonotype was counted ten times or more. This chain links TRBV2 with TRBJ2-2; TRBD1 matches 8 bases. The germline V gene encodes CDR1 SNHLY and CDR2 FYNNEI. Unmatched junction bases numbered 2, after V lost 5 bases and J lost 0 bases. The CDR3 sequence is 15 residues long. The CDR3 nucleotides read TGTGCCAGCAGTCGACAGGGGACGAACACCGGGGAGCTGTTTTTT. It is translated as CASSRQGTNTGELFF.

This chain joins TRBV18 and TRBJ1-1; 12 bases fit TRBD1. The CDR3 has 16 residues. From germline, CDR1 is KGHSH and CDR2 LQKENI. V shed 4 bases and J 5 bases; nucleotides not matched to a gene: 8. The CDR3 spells CASSLHRDRGQTEAFF. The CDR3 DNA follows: TGTGCCAGCTCACTCCACCGGGACAGGGGGCAGACTGAAGCTTTCTTT. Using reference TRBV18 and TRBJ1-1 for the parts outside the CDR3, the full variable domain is NAGVMQNPRHLVRRRGQEARLRCSPMKGHSHVYWYRQLPEEGLKFMVYLQKENIIDESGMPKERFSAEFPKEGPSILRIQQVVRGDSAAYFCASSLHRDRGQTEAFFGQGTRLTVV.

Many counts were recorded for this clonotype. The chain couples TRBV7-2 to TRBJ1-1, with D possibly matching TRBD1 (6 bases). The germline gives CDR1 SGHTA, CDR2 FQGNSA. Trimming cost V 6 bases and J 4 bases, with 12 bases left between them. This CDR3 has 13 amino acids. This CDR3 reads CASRQQGGTEAFF. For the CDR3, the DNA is TGTGCCAGCAGACAACAGGGTGGCACTGAAGCTTTCTTT.

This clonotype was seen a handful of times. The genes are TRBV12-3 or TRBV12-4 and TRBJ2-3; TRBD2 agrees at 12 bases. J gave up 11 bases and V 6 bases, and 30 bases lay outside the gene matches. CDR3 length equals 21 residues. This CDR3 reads CASRNIRQGTGASGRAYLQYF. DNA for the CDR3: TGTGCCAGCAGGAATATCCGACAGGGAACCGGGGCTAGCGGGAGGGCCTATCTGCAGTATTTT.

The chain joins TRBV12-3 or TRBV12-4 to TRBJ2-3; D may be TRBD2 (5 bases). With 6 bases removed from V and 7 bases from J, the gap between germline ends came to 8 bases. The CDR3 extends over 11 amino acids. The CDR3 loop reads CASRHGNTQYF. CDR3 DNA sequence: TGTGCCAGCAGACACGGGAATACGCAGTATTTT.

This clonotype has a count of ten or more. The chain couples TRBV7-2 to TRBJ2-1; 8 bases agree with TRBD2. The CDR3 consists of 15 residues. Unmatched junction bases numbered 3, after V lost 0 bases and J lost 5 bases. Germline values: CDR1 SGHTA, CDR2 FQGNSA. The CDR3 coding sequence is TGTGCCAGCAGCTTAGCACTAGCGGAAAACAATGAGCAGTTCTTC. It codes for CASSLALAENNEQFF. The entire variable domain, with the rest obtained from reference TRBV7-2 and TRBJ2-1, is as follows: GAGVSQSPSNKVTEKGKDVELRCDPISGHTALYWYRQSLGQGLEFLIYFQGNSAPDKSGLPSDRFSAERTGGSVSTLTIQRTQQEDSAVYLCASSLALAENNEQFFGPGTRLTVL.

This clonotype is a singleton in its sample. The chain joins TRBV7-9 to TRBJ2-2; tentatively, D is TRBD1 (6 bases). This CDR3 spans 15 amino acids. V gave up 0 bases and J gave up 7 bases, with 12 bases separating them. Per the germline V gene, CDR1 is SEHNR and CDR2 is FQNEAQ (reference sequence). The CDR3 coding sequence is TGTGCCAGCAGCTTAGCGTCAGGGGCCATCGGGGAGCTGTTTTTT. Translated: CASSLASGAIGELFF.

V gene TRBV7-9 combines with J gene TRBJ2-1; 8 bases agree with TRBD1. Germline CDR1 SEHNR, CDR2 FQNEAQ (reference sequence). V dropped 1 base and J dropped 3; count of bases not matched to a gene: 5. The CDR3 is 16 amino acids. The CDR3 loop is CASSLVQGQDYNEQFF. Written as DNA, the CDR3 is TGTGCCAGCAGCTTAGTCCAGGGACAGGACTACAATGAGCAGTTCTTC.

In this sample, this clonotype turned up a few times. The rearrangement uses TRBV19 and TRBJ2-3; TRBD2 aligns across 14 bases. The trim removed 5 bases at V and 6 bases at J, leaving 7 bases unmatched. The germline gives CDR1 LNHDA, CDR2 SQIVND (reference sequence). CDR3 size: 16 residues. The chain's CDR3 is CASSSLTSGRADTQYF. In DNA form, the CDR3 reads TGTGCCAGTAGTTCGTTGACTAGCGGGAGGGCGGATACGCAGTATTTT.

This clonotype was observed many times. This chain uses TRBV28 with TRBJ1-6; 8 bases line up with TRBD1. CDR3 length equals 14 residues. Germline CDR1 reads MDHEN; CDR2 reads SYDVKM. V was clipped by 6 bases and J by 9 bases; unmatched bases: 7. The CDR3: CASRDRGSGSPLHF. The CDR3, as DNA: TGTGCCAGCAGAGACAGGGGATCGGGTTCACCCCTCCACTTT.

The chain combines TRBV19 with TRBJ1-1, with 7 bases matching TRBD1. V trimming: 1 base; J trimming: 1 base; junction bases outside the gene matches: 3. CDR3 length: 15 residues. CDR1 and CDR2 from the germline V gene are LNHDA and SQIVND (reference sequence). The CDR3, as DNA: TGTGCCAGTAGTATAGGACAGGGCTGGAACACTGAAGCTTTCTTT. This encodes CASSIGQGWNTEAFF.

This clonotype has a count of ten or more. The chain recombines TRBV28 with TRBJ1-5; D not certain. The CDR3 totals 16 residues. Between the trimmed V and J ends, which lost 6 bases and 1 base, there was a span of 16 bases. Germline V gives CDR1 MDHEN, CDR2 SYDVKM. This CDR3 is CASSAGLLSSNQPQHF. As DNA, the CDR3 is TGTGCCAGCAGCGCTGGCCTGCTTAGCAGCAATCAGCCCCAGCATTTT.

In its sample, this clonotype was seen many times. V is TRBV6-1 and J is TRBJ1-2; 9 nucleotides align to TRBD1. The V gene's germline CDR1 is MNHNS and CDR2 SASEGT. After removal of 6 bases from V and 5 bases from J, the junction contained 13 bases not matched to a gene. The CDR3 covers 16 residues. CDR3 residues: CASSPGGDRVPYGYTF. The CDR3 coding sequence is TGTGCCAGCAGCCCCGGAGGGGACAGGGTACCTTATGGCTACACCTTC.

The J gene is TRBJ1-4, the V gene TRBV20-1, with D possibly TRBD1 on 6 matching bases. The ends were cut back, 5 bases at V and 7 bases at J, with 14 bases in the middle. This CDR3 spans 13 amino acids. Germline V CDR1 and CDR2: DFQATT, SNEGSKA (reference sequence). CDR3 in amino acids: CSAQQGSREKLFF. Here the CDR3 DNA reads TGCAGTGCTCAGCAGGGGTCTCGTGAAAAACTGTTTTTT.